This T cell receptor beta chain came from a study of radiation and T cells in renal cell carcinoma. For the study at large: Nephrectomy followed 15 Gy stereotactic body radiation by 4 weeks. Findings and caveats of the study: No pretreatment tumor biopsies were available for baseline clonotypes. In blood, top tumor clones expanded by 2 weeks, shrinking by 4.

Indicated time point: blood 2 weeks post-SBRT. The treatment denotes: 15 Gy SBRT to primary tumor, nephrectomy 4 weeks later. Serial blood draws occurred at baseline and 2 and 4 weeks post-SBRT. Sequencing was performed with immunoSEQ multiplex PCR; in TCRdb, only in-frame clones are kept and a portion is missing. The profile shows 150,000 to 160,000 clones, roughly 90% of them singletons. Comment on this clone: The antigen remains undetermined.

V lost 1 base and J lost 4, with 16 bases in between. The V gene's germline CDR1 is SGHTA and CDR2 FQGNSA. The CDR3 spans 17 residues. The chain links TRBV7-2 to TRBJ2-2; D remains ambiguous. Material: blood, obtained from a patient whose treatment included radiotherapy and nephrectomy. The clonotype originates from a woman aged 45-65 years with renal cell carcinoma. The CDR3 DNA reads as TGTGCCAGCAGCTTAGTGTGGGGAAGAGGTGGCACCGGGGAGCTGTTTTTT. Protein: CASSLVWGRGGTGELFF.